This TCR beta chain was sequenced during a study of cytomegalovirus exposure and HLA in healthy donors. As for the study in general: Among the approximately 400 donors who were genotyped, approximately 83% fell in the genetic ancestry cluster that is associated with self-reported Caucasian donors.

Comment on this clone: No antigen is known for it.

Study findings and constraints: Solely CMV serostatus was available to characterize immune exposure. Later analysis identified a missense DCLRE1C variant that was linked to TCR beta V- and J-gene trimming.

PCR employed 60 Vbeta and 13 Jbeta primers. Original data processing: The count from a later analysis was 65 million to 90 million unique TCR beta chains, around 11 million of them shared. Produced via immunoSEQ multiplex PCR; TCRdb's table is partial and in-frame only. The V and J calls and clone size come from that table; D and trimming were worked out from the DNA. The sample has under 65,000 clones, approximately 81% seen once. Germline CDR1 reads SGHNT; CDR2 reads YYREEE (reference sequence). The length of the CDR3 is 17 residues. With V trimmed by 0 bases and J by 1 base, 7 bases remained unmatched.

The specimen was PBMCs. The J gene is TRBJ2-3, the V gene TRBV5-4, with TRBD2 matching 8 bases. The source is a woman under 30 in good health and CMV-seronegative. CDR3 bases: TGTGCCAGCAGCTTGGCCCCCAGCGGGAGAGGCACAGATACGCAGTATTTT. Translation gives CASSLAPSGRGTDTQYF.